A single sample is the source of the 31 T cell receptor beta chains below, sequenced in a study of T cell responses to AZD1222 COVID-19 vaccine (dated by TCRdb to about 2021). What the time point label conveys for this sample: about 28 days (+/-7) after the second vaccine dose. Library preparation was by the immunoSEQ multiplex PCR assay. The table was pulled from immuneACCESS by TCRdb, which kept in-frame rearrangements only. Such tables lose some clones; where checked, under half of the loss comes from unresolved V genes, and the rest has no known cause. The sample table records approximately 160,000 clones; 92% of these occur just once. More than 1% of the sample is held by the ten biggest clonotypes. The sequenced sample was peripheral blood, obtained 28 days after the second AZD1222 dose. The source is an adult who received the AZD1222 COVID-19 vaccine.

The count of this clone is one. The chain is built from TRBV5-1 and TRBJ1-2; 7 bases line up with TRBD1. Germline CDR1 is SGHRS and CDR2 is YFSETQ. The V segment lost 4 bases and the J segment 4 bases; nucleotides outside the gene matches: 10. The length of the CDR3 is 15 residues. This CDR3 reads CASSIRTGNLYGYTF. Written as DNA, the CDR3 is TGCGCCAGCAGCATCCGGACAGGCAACCTCTATGGCTACACCTTC.

This chain uses TRBV21-1 with TRBJ1-6; no DNA check was done on the table's D call, TRBD1. TRBV21-1 is shown as a pseudogene. This CDR3 is built from 17 residues. In nucleotides, the CDR3 is TGTGCCAGCATCCTGACAGGGGGCCACCCTATTAATTCACCCCTCCACTTT. It specifies CASILTGGHPINSPLHF.

The rearrangement uses TRBV5-1 and TRBJ2-5; TRBD1 matches at 7 bases. Germline CDR1 SGHRS, CDR2 YFSETQ. The CDR3 runs to 15 residues. V was clipped by 6 bases and J by 4 bases; unmatched bases: 12. The CDR3 DNA reads TGCGCCAGCACCGAGAGTTTAGGGGGCGGAGAGACCCAGTACTTC. Amino acids: CASTESLGGGETQYF.

The gene calls are TRBV6-4 and TRBJ1-6; D is uncertain. V was cut by 2 bases and J by 4 bases, with 6 bases left in between. The CDR3 has 14 amino acids. CDR1 and CDR2 from the germline V gene are MRHNA and SNTAGT. The CDR3 DNA reads TGTGCCAGCAGTGACGGGCAGTATAATTCACCCCTCCACTTT. This codes for CASSDGQYNSPLHF.

The chain combines TRBV18 with TRBJ1-2, with 8 bases identical to TRBD1. CDR1 and CDR2 from the germline V gene are KGHSH and LQKENI. V lost 1 base and J lost 8; bases outside the gene matches: 3. The CDR3 runs to 13 residues. The CDR3 loop is CASSPQTGEGYTF. In nucleotides, the CDR3 is TGTGCCAGCTCACCACAGACAGGGGAAGGCTACACCTTC.

The CDR3 sequence is CASSYEADAYGYTF. The CDR3 DNA reads as TGTGCCAGCAGTTACGAGGCAGATGCCTATGGCTACACCTTC. This sequence joins TRBV6-6 and TRBJ1-2; D remains unclear. The CDR3 is 14 residues long. V lost 2 bases to trimming and J lost 4 bases, with 11 bases between them. The germline V gene encodes CDR1 MNHNY and CDR2 SVGAGI (reference sequence).

This chain links TRBV13 with TRBJ1-2; D uncertain. Trimming took 1 base from V and 8 from J, leaving 17 bases between them. This CDR3 has 15 amino acids. Germline V gene lookup returns CDR1 PRHDT and CDR2 FYEKMQ (reference sequence). CDR3 sequence: CASSLAYTSLKGYTF. Written as DNA, the CDR3 is TGTGCCAGCAGCTTAGCTTATACAAGTCTAAAGGGCTACACCTTC.

This clone was seen just once. This chain joins TRBV7-2 and TRBJ2-3; TRBD2 matches 9 bases. The CDR3 is 13 residues long. Germline CDR1 SGHTA, CDR2 FQGNSA. V dropped 5 bases and J dropped 7; count of bases not matched to a gene: 4. The CDR3 nucleotides are TGTGCCAGCAGCAATAGCGGGGGTAATACGCAGTATTTT. As protein: CASSNSGGNTQYF.

The V and J genes are TRBV6-5 and TRBJ2-3; D gene uncertain. V was pared by 1 base and J by 1 base, with 6 bases between. The CDR3 runs 14 residues. The germline V gene has CDR1 MNHEY and CDR2 SVGAGI. The CDR3 sequence is CASSYFSGTDTQYF. Here the CDR3 DNA reads TGTGCCAGCAGTTACTTCTCAGGCACAGATACGCAGTATTTT.

The chain joins TRBV2 to TRBJ2-3; D possibly matches TRBD1 or TRBD2 (5 bases each). The CDR3 sequence is 13 residues long. Germline CDR1 reads SNHLY; CDR2 reads FYNNEI. V lost 9 bases and J lost 5, with 15 bases in between. CDR3 sequence: CASSGAPRDTQYF. Written as DNA, the CDR3 is TGTGCCAGTTCCGGGGCGCCGAGAGATACGCAGTATTTT.

This rearrangement joins TRBV6-5 to TRBJ1-2; no reliable D call. The CDR3 is 14 residues long. Germline CDR1 is MNHEY and CDR2 is SVGAGI. Trimming removed 6 bases at V and 0 bases at J, with 11 bases between. CDR3 sequence: CASSDLEANYGYTF. The CDR3 coding sequence is TGTGCCAGCAGCGACTTAGAAGCTAACTATGGCTACACCTTC.

This rearrangement joins TRBV10-1 to TRBJ1-1; TRBD1 is a possible D gene (6 bases). V was shortened by 4 bases and J by 1 base, with 7 bases between the two germline ends. Germline V lookup: CDR1 WNHNN, CDR2 SYGVQD (reference sequence). CDR3 length: 13 amino acids. The CDR3, as DNA: TGCGCCAGCAGTGGACAGGCGAACACTGAAGCTTTCTTT. Amino acid sequence: CASSGQANTEAFF.

The chain recombines TRBV12-3 or TRBV12-4 with TRBJ1-5, with D unclear. V was pared by 3 bases and J by 5 bases, with 8 bases between. The CDR3 extends over 13 amino acids. CDR3 in amino acids: CASSFQEYQPQHF. CDR3 DNA sequence: TGTGCCAGCAGTTTCCAGGAGTATCAGCCCCAGCATTTT.

The J gene is TRBJ1-1, the V gene TRBV3-1 (or the pseudogene TRBV3-2); a weak D match, TRBD1 (5 bases). V gave up 1 base and J gave up 5 bases, with 11 bases separating them. The CDR3 consists of 14 residues. Germline V gene sequence: CDR1 LGHDT, CDR2 YNNKEL (reference sequence). Here the CDR3 reads CASSQGEGSTEAFF. CDR3 bases: TGTGCCAGCAGCCAAGGGGAGGGGAGTACTGAAGCTTTCTTT.

The chain combines TRBV6-1 with TRBJ1-2; D is perhaps TRBD1 (5 bases). V was trimmed by 1 base and J by 5 bases, leaving 11 bases between them. The CDR3 spans 14 residues. Germline values: CDR1 MNHNS, CDR2 SASEGT. CDR3: CASSEDGGGYGYTF. The CDR3 nucleotides are TGTGCCAGCAGTGAAGATGGGGGAGGTTATGGCTACACCTTC.

The rearrangement links TRBV10-3 to TRBJ2-3, with unresolved D. This CDR3 has 14 residues. CDR1 is ENHRY, CDR2 SYGVKD, per germline. V lost 2 bases and J 1 base, leaving 7 bases between the germline ends. The CDR3 DNA reads as TGTGCCATCAGTGAGAGCGTCGGCACAGATACGCAGTATTTT. This codes for CAISESVGTDTQYF.

The rearrangement links TRBV6-1 to TRBJ1-3; D not certain. There are 15 residues in the CDR3. Germline-derived CDR1 and CDR2 are MNHNS and SASEGT. V lost 3 bases and J 0 bases, leaving 9 bases between the germline ends. CDR3 DNA: TGTGCCAGCAGTGACGAGGGATTCTCTGGAAACACCATATATTTT. It yields the protein CASSDEGFSGNTIYF.

The chain recombines TRBV6-6 with TRBJ1-3, with no clear D. V was shortened by 6 bases and J by 7 bases, with 16 bases between the two germline ends. This CDR3 has 14 amino acids. Germline lookup yields CDR1 MNHNY and CDR2 SVGAGI (reference sequence). The CDR3 DNA reads TGTGCCAGCAGCCGGCCGGGGATCTTGAACACCATATATTTT. Amino acid sequence: CASSRPGILNTIYF.

This clone was seen only once. This chain connects TRBV7-2 to TRBJ2-1; D is ambiguous. Germline lookup yields CDR1 SGHTA and CDR2 FQGNSA. The CDR3 totals 13 residues. V shed 2 bases and J shed 6 bases, with 8 bases lying between them. CDR3 DNA sequence: TGTGCCAGCAGCTTAATAGTTTTCAATGAGCAGTTCTTC. Translated: CASSLIVFNEQFF. The full variable domain, rest sourced from reference TRBV7-2 and TRBJ2-1, is GAGVSQSPSNKVTEKGKDVELRCDPISGHTALYWYRQSLGQGLEFLIYFQGNSAPDKSGLPSDRFSAERTGGSVSTLTIQRTQQEDSAVYLCASSLIVFNEQFFGPGTRLTVL.

V and J are TRBV28 and TRBJ1-3, with unresolved D. This CDR3 has 15 residues. Trimming took off 1 base at V and 3 bases at J, with 10 bases between the two ends. The V gene's germline CDR1 is MDHEN and CDR2 SYDVKM. For the CDR3, the DNA is TGTGCCAGCAGTTTATCGGACGGAGTTGGAAACACCATATATTTT. The encoded protein is CASSLSDGVGNTIYF. Full variable domain (remainder filled in from reference TRBV28 and TRBJ1-3): DVKVTQSSRYLVKRTGEKVFLECVQDMDHENMFWYRQDPGLGLRLIYFSYDVKMKEKGDIPEGYSVSREKKERFSLILESASTNQTSMYLCASSLSDGVGNTIYFGEGSWLTVV.

The rearrangement links TRBV6-5 to TRBJ1-1; the D is unclear. Trimming stripped 0 bases from V and 5 bases from J, with 7 bases between. Germline V gene lookup returns CDR1 MNHEY and CDR2 SVGAGI. This CDR3 spans 13 amino acids. CDR3 nucleotide sequence: TGTGCCAGCAGTTACTCTAGGGATACTGAAGCTTTCTTT. This translates into CASSYSRDTEAFF.

This chain uses TRBV7-8 with TRBJ2-2; TRBD1 is a possible D gene (6 bases). This CDR3 is 13 amino acids long. Germline V gene lookup returns CDR1 SGHVS and CDR2 FQNEAQ. V lost 5 bases to trimming and J lost 5 bases, with 9 bases between them. The CDR3 DNA reads as TGTGCCAGCAGCCAACAGGGAACCGGGGAGCTGTTTTTT. It specifies CASSQQGTGELFF.

A single count supports this clone. J is TRBJ2-1 and V is TRBV9; D gene ambiguous. Germline CDR1 SGDLS, CDR2 YYNGEE. V gave up 0 bases and J gave up 5 bases, with 15 bases separating them. This CDR3 is 16 amino acids long. The CDR3 sequence is CASSVGSVGLNNEQFF. The CDR3 DNA is TGTGCCAGCAGCGTAGGAAGCGTAGGCTTAAACAATGAGCAGTTCTTC.

The chain recombines TRBV5-1 with TRBJ1-5, with 9 nucleotides matching TRBD1. From germline, CDR1 is SGHRS and CDR2 YFSETQ. Trimming cost V 4 bases and J 8 bases; bases outside gene matches: 10. The CDR3 extends over 15 amino acids. DNA of the CDR3: TGCGCCAGCAGCGCCTCCGGGACAGGGCGGGAGCCCCAGCATTTT. Protein product: CASSASGTGREPQHF.

Here the CDR3 reads CASSPPIPGETQYF. CDR3 DNA sequence: TGTGCCAGCTCACCACCGATCCCCGGGGAGACCCAGTACTTC. This chain connects TRBV18 to TRBJ2-5; D is uncertain. V was trimmed by 0 bases and J by 5 bases, leaving 10 bases between them. Germline CDR1 and CDR2: KGHSH and LQKENI. There are 14 residues in the CDR3.

The rearrangement uses TRBV3-1 (or the pseudogene TRBV3-2) and TRBJ2-7; no definite D call. V shed 4 bases and J shed 0 bases, with 10 bases lying between them. Germline V CDR1 and CDR2: LGHDT, YNNKEL (reference sequence). The CDR3 extends over 14 amino acids. The CDR3 sequence is CASSLQWGSYEQYF. The CDR3 bases are TGTGCCAGCAGCCTCCAGTGGGGCTCCTACGAGCAGTACTTC.

This sequence joins TRBV19 and TRBJ1-1, with TRBD1 matching 8 bases. In germline, CDR1 is LNHDA, CDR2 SQIVND (reference sequence). V lost 4 bases, J lost 3 bases, and 7 bases stayed unmatched. The CDR3 totals 15 residues. Written as DNA, the CDR3 is TGTGCCAGTAGTACTACAGGGGGACGACACACTGAAGCTTTCTTT. Its protein is CASSTTGGRHTEAFF.

The chain employs TRBV24-1 and TRBJ2-3; no firm D call. The germline V and J ends were trimmed by 4 bases and 5 bases, with 9 bases remaining between them. CDR1 is KGHDR, CDR2 SFDVKD, per germline. This CDR3 spans 13 amino acids. The CDR3 loop reads CATSDPTRDTQYF. The CDR3 region has the DNA TGTGCCACCAGTGACCCCACCCGAGATACGCAGTATTTT.

The V gene is TRBV6-5, the J gene TRBJ2-1, with D possibly matching TRBD1 (5 bases). The CDR3 loop spans 16 amino acids. Trimming removed 4 bases from V and 3 bases from J, with 16 bases in between. The germline V gene has CDR1 MNHEY and CDR2 SVGAGI. In DNA, the CDR3 is TGTGCCAGCAGTTCCTTAACAGGCTACCTCTACAATGAGCAGTTCTTC. Translation gives CASSSLTGYLYNEQFF.

V gene TRBV13 combines with J gene TRBJ2-1; 10 bases agree with TRBD1. The CDR3 length is 15 residues. Germline loops: CDR1 PRHDT, CDR2 FYEKMQ (reference sequence). Trimming removed 3 bases from V and 8 bases from J; junction bases left unmatched: 7. CDR3 protein: CASSLPGQGFHEQFF. The DNA for the CDR3 is TGTGCCAGCAGCTTGCCGGGACAGGGGTTCCATGAGCAGTTCTTC.

The chain carries TRBV13 and TRBJ2-7, with 7 bases identical to TRBD1. The V gene end was trimmed by 4 bases and the J gene end by 3 bases; junction bases not matched to a gene: 3. Per germline, CDR1 PRHDT and CDR2 FYEKMQ (reference sequence). The CDR3 loop spans 13 amino acids. The CDR3 coding sequence is TGTGCCAGCAGCTGGGGACAGAGCTACGAGCAGTACTTC. Its protein product is CASSWGQSYEQYF.